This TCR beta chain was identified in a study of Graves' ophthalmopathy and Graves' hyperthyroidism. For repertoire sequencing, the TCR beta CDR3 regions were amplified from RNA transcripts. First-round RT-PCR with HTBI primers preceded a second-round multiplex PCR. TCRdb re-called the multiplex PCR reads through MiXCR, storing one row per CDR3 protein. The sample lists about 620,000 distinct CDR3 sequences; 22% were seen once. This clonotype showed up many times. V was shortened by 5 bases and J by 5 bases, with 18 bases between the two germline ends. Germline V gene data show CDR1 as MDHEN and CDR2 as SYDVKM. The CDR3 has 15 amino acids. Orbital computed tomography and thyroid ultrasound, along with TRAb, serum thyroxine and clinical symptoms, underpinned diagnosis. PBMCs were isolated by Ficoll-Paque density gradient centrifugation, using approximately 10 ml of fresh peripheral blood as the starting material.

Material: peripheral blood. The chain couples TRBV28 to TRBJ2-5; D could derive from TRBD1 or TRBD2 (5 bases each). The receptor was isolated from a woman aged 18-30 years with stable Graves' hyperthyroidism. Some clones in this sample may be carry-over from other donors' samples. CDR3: CASSPPRDGWETQYF. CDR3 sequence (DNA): TGTGCCAGCAGTCCCCCTCGGGACGGTTGGGAGACCCAGTACTTC.